These 4 T cell receptor beta chains were all obtained from the same sample, sequenced in a study of blood T cell repertoires in COVID-19. The table came from immunoSEQ multiplex PCR; TCRdb's copy has only in-frame clones and leaves some out. Of under 200,000 clones listed, approximately 80% are singletons. The sample consisted of peripheral blood. The source of these receptors is a woman older than 75 with acute or convalescent COVID-19.

The chain uses TRBV30 and TRBJ1-3, with a tentative D call TRBD1 (5 bases). The CDR3 sequence is 13 residues long. Trimming pared 3 bases from V and 3 bases from J, leaving 9 bases between. The germline CDR1 and CDR2 sequences are GTSNPN and SVGIG (reference sequence). The CDR3 nucleotides read TGTGCCTGGAGCGGGGGATTTGGAAACACCATATATTTT. Translation gives CAWSGGFGNTIYF.

The chain combines TRBV4-3 with TRBJ2-5, with 11 bases lining up with TRBD1. Germline V gives CDR1 LGHNA, CDR2 YSLEER. This CDR3 has 15 residues. The V gene end was trimmed by 3 bases and the J gene end by 4 bases; junction bases not matched to a gene: 4. CDR3 nucleotide sequence: TGCGCCAGCAGCCAGGGGACAGGGGGACGAGAGACCCAGTACTTC. It yields the protein CASSQGTGGRETQYF.

This clone was observed a handful of times. This rearrangement joins TRBV7-2 to TRBJ1-2; 10 nucleotides line up with TRBD1. Looked up from germline, CDR1 is SGHTA and CDR2 is FQGNSA. With V trimmed by 2 bases and J by 3 bases, 9 bases remained unmatched. The CDR3 has 17 residues. The CDR3, as DNA: TGTGCCAGCAGCTTACCCTCCTCCGGGACAGGGGACTATGGCTACACCTTC. This encodes CASSLPSSGTGDYGYTF.

Only a few counts were recorded for this clone. The CDR3 coding sequence is TGTGCCTGGAGTGTACCGGGGGCCAAAAACATTCAGTACTTC. Protein: CAWSVPGAKNIQYF. This chain joins TRBV30 and TRBJ2-4; TRBD2 might be the D (5 bases). V was clipped by 0 bases and J by 1 base, with 7 bases between them. The germline CDR1 and CDR2 sequences are GTSNPN and SVGIG (reference sequence). The CDR3 consists of 14 residues.